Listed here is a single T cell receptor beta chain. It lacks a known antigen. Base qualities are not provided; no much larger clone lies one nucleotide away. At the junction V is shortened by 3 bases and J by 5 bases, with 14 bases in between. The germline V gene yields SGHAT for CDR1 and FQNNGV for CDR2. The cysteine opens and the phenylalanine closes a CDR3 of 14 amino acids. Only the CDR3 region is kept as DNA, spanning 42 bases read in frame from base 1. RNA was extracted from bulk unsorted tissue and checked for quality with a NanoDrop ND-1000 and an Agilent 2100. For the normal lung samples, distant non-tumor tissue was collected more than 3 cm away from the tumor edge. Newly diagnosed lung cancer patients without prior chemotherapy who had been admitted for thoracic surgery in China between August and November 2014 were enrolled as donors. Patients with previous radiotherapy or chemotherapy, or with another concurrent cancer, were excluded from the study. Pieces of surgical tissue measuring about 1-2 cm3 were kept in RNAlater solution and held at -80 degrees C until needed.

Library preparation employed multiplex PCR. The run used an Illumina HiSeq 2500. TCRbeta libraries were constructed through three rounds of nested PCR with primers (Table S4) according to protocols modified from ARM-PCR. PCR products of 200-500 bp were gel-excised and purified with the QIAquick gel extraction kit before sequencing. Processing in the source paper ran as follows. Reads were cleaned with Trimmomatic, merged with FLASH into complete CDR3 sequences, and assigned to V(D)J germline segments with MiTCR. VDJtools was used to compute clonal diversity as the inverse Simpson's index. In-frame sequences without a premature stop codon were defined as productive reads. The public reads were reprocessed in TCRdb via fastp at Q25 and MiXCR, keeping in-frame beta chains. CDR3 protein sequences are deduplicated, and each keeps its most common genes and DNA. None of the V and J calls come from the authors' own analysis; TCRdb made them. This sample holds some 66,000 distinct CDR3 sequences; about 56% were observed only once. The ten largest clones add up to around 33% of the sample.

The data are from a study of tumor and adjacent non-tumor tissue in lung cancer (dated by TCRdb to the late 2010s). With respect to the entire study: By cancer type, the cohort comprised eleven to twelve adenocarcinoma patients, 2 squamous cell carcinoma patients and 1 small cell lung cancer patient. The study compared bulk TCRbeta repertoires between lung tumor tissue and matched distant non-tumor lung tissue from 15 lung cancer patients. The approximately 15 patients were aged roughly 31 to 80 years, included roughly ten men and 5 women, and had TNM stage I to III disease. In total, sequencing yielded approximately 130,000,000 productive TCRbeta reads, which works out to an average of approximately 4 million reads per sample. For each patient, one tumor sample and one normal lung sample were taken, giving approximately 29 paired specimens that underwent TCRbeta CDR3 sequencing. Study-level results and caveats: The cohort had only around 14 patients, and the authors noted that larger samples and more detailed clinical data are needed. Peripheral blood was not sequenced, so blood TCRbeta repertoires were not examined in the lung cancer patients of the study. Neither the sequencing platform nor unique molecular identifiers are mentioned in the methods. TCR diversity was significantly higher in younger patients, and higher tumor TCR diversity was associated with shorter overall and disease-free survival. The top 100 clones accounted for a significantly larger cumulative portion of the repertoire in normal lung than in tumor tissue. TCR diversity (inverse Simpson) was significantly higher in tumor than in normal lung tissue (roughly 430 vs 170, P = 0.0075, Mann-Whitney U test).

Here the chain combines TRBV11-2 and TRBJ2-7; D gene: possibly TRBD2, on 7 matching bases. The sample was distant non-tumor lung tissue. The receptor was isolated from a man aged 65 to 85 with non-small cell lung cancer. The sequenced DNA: TGTGCCAGCAGCTTGACGGGGGGCGGGGACGAGCAGTACTTC. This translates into CASSLTGGGDEQYF.